This T cell receptor (beta chain) originates from a study of control samples from healthy donors and cancer patients (dated by TCRdb to 2018 to 2021). Concerning this clone: The specificity of this receptor is unknown. Base quality data are lacking; no much larger clone is found one base away.

To prepare the library, the immunoSEQ multiplex PCR assay was applied. TCRdb limited this immuneACCESS table to in-frame rearrangements with V and J called. A share of clones is missing; checked studies link under half to unresolved V genes, and the rest is unexplained. Present in this sample are approximately 150,000 clones, 75% to 90% of which were seen just once. Jointly, the top ten make up less than 5.5% of the sample. In the germline V gene, CDR1 corresponds to KGHSH and CDR2 to LQKENI. At the junction V is shortened by 2 bases and J by 3 bases, with 4 bases in between. The CDR3 spans 13 residues, from the cysteine through the phenylalanine. The retained sequence is limited to the CDR3, 39 bases, with the frame set at the first base.

This sequence uses TRBV18 and TRBJ1-4; too little of a D gene remains to name it. Sequencing used blood. This sequence was found in a man in his thirties or forties in good health. The encoded CDR3 is CASSPDPNEKLFF. The DNA sequence is as follows: TGTGCCAGCTCACCAGATCCTAATGAAAAACTGTTTTTT. Reference TRBV18 and TRBJ1-4 proteins supply the regions before and after the CDR3; the full variable domain is: NAGVMQNPRHLVRRRGQEARLRCSPMKGHSHVYWYRQLPEEGLKFMVYLQKENIIDESGMPKERFSAEFPKEGPSILRIQQVVRGDSAAYFCASSPDPNEKLFFGSGTQLSVL.